This is a list of T cell receptor beta chains from one sample in a study of blood T cell repertoires in COVID-19. The data were produced by immunoSEQ multiplex PCR, yet TCRdb's version contains in-frame clones alone and is incomplete. The data hold nearly 300,000 clones, with more than 70% observed a single time. The sequenced material came from peripheral blood. These receptors all stem from a woman between 25 and 40 years old who had recovered from COVID-19. Each CDR3 is given with its conserved first and last residue. D genes are given only for firm matches. Clone sizes are given selectively: once, few, many, or a class where the clone is expanded.

CDR3 length	D gene	V gene	J gene	clone size	CDR3 DNA	CDR3 protein
14	NA	TRBV15	TRBJ2-5	NA	TGTGCCACCAGCAGAGATCTATCCCAAGAGACCCAGTACTTC	CATSRDLSQETQYF
15	TRBD1	TRBV9	TRBJ1-5	NA	TGTGCCAGCAGCGTAGAGGGCAGGGGGGATCAGCCCCAGCATTTT	CASSVEGRGDQPQHF
16	TRBD1	TRBV28	TRBJ2-1	NA	TGTGCCAGCAGTTCTGGGACAGGGAGCTCCTACAATGAGCAGTTCTTC	CASSSGTGSSYNEQFF
14	NA	TRBV5-1	TRBJ2-3	NA	TGCGCCAGCAGCTTTTCCCTTCCCACAGATACGCAGTATTTT	CASSFSLPTDTQYF
15	TRBD2	TRBV18	TRBJ2-7	NA	TGTGCCAGCTCACCTAGGGAGGGGAGCTCCTACGAGCAGTACTTC	CASSPREGSSYEQYF
18	TRBD2	TRBV24-1	TRBJ2-3	NA	TGTGCCACCAGTGACTGGACTAGCGGGGGTGCTAGCACAGATACGCAGTATTTT	CATSDWTSGGASTDTQYF
13	NA	TRBV11-1	TRBJ1-6	NA	TGTGCCAGCAGCTTATCCTCCTTCTCACCCCTCCACTTT	CASSLSSFSPLHF
14	NA	TRBV19	TRBJ2-7	NA	TGTGCCAGTAGTATCCCGGGGAGAGCAAACGAGCAGTACTTC	CASSIPGRANEQYF
15	TRBD2	TRBV28	TRBJ2-5	NA	TGTGCCAGCACCCCTTGGGGGAGCGGGGCAGAGACCCAGTACTTC	CASTPWGSGAETQYF
13	TRBD1	TRBV24-1	TRBJ1-1	NA	TGTGCCACCAGATTGACAGGGAGTACTGAAGCTTTCTTT	CATRLTGSTEAFF
13	NA	TRBV12-3/TRBV12-4	TRBJ1-1	NA	TGTGCCAGCAGTCTGGCCAAAGTGGCTGAAGCTTTCTTT	CASSLAKVAEAFF
13	NA	TRBV28	TRBJ1-2	NA	TGTGCCAGCAGTTCACCCGGTTTGAGGGGCTACACCTTC	CASSSPGLRGYTF
15	NA	TRBV11-3	TRBJ2-3	NA	TGTGCCAGCAGCTCGGGAGTTCAGAACACAGATACGCAGTATTTT	CASSSGVQNTDTQYF
12	NA	TRBV6-5	TRBJ1-2	NA	TGTGCCAGCTCGGGGGGAGGGCATGGCTACACCTTC	CASSGGGHGYTF
14	NA	TRBV7-9	TRBJ1-3	NA	TGTGCCAGCAGCTGGGGGACGGGGGTGAACACCATATATTTT	CASSWGTGVNTIYF
15	NA	TRBV7-9	TRBJ1-2	NA	TGTGCCAGCAGCTATACCGGGACTTCTAACTATGGCTACACCTTC	CASSYTGTSNYGYTF
19	NA	TRBV11-2	TRBJ1-3	NA	TGTGCCAGCAGCGTTAGACAGGCCACCGTCCCCAGCTCTGGAAACACCATATATTTT	CASSVRQATVPSSGNTIYF
13	NA	TRBV15	TRBJ1-5	NA	TGTGCCACCAGCCAGGGGAAAGGGCAGCCCCAGCATTTT	CATSQGKGQPQHF
13	TRBD1	TRBV29-1	TRBJ1-1	NA	TGCAGCGTTGAAGATCAGGGGGGCACTGAAGCTTTCTTT	CSVEDQGGTEAFF
17	NA	TRBV18	TRBJ1-4	NA	TGTGCCAGCTCACCACCTTCAGGACAGCCGCACGATGAAAAACTGTTTTTT	CASSPPSGQPHDEKLFF
16	TRBD1	TRBV12-5	TRBJ2-3	NA	TGTGCTAGTGCCGACCAGACAGGGGGCGAACCAGATACGCAGTATTTT	CASADQTGGEPDTQYF
15	NA	TRBV5-1	TRBJ1-1	NA	TGCGCCAGCAGCTTGGCTGCAGGGAAGAACACTGAAGCTTTCTTT	CASSLAAGKNTEAFF
16	NA	TRBV9	TRBJ1-2	few	TGTGCCAGCAGCGTAGACAGGGAAGGTGGTGTGAGCGGCTACACCTTC	CASSVDREGGVSGYTF
14	TRBD1	TRBV6-6	TRBJ1-1	NA	TGTGCCAGCAGCGAATGGACAGGGGACACTGAAGCTTTCTTT	CASSEWTGDTEAFF
14	TRBD1	TRBV5-1	TRBJ1-1	NA	TGCGCCAGCAGCTTGGTCCTCGGGACAGATGAAGCTTTCTTT	CASSLVLGTDEAFF
16	TRBD1	TRBV7-2	TRBJ1-5	few	TGTGCCAGCAGCTCGCAAATTGGACAGGGGGTGACGCCCCAGCATTTT	CASSSQIGQGVTPQHF
14	TRBD1	TRBV7-8	TRBJ1-6	NA	TGTGCCAGCAGCTTTGACAGGGAAACATCACCCCTCCACTTT	CASSFDRETSPLHF
12	NA	TRBV18	TRBJ1-2	NA	TGTGCCAGCTCACCACCGGGGGCTCGCTACACCTTC	CASSPPGARYTF
16	NA	TRBV4-1	TRBJ2-3	NA	TGCGCCAGCAGCCAAGACCGCACTAGTTACGCAGATACGCAGTATTTT	CASSQDRTSYADTQYF
17	TRBD2	TRBV5-1	TRBJ2-5	NA	TGCGCCAGCAGCCCCCACCCGGGAGGGGGGACCCAAGAGACCCAGTACTTC	CASSPHPGGGTQETQYF
14	TRBD1	TRBV7-9	TRBJ1-5	NA	TGTGCCAGCAGCTTGACAGGGGGCCAGGGGCCCCAGCATTTT	CASSLTGGQGPQHF
13	NA	TRBV6-5	TRBJ1-5	NA	TGTGCCAGCAGATTCAATAGCAATCAGCCCCAGCATTTT	CASRFNSNQPQHF
15	TRBD1	TRBV5-1	TRBJ2-5	NA	TGCGCCAGCAGCGTAGGGACAGGGGTAGAAGAGACCCAGTACTTC	CASSVGTGVEETQYF
16	TRBD1	TRBV6-2/TRBV6-3	TRBJ2-3	NA	TGTGCCAGCAGTTACCCCGGGACAGGGGGCAAGGATACGCAGTATTTT	CASSYPGTGGKDTQYF
15	TRBD1	TRBV19	TRBJ1-4	NA	TGTGCCAGTAGTATACCGGGACAGGGGACTGAAAAACTGTTTTTT	CASSIPGQGTEKLFF
15	NA	TRBV5-4	TRBJ2-5	NA	TGTGCCAGCAGCCGCGGAGGGGGCAATTTGGAGACCCAGTACTTC	CASSRGGGNLETQYF
15	NA	TRBV5-1	TRBJ2-5	NA	TGCGCCAGCAGCTTGGCGCGGGGTGGTGGAGAGACCCAGTACTTC	CASSLARGGGETQYF
15	TRBD1	TRBV30	TRBJ1-5	NA	TGTGCCTGGAGTGTTACAGGGGGTTTCAATCAGCCCCAGCATTTT	CAWSVTGGFNQPQHF
15	TRBD1	TRBV5-8	TRBJ2-5	once	TGTGCCAGCAGCCGACAGACAGGGGACCAAGAGACCCAGTACTTC	CASSRQTGDQETQYF
15	NA	TRBV2	TRBJ1-3	NA	TGTGCCAGCAGTGTGCTGGGCTCCTCTGGAAACACCATATATTTT	CASSVLGSSGNTIYF
16	NA	TRBV5-6	TRBJ1-2	once	TGTGCCAGCAGCTTGATCAAACAGGGTATAGGGGGTGGCTACACCTTC	CASSLIKQGIGGGYTF
13	TRBD1	TRBV29-1	TRBJ1-2	NA	TGCAGCGTTGAAAGGCAGGGGGGCTATGGCTACACCTTC	CSVERQGGYGYTF
18	NA	TRBV4-3	TRBJ2-3	NA	TGCGCCAGCAGCCAAGATCTCTCAGGGGCCCCCTCCACAGATACGCAGTATTTT	CASSQDLSGAPSTDTQYF
14	NA	TRBV6-5	TRBJ2-2	NA	TGTGCCAGCGGCGGCCCATCGAACACCGGGGAGCTGTTTTTT	CASGGPSNTGELFF
14	NA	TRBV6-4	TRBJ2-2	NA	TGTGCCAGCTCCCGGCAGTCGGAGACCGGGGAGCTGTTTTTT	CASSRQSETGELFF
16	TRBD1	TRBV12-5	TRBJ2-1	NA	TGTGCTAGTGGTTTGGTACTCGGACAGGGGTACAATGAGCAGTTCTTC	CASGLVLGQGYNEQFF
16	TRBD2	TRBV2	TRBJ2-3	NA	TGTGCCAGCAGTGAAGGGGTAGCGGGAGGCACAGATACGCAGTATTTT	CASSEGVAGGTDTQYF
15	NA	TRBV5-1	TRBJ1-3	NA	TGCGCCAGCAGCTTGGGAGCAGGGACAGGAAACACCATATATTTT	CASSLGAGTGNTIYF
14	NA	TRBV7-2	TRBJ2-7	few	TGTGCCAGCAGCCCTAAACAGGGTTTGGACGAGCAGTACTTC	CASSPKQGLDEQYF
15	TRBD1	TRBV5-1	TRBJ2-2	once	TGCGCCAGCACCTCCGGGACAGGTGACACCGGGGAGCTGTTTTTT	CASTSGTGDTGELFF